What follows is one TCR beta chain and its context. The length of the CDR3 is 14 residues. J was trimmed by 5 bases and V by 7 bases; bases with no gene match: 4. Germline V gene data show CDR1 as MGHDK and CDR2 as SYGVNS. The method was immunoSEQ multiplex PCR; TCRdb's version includes in-frame clones alone and lacks a portion of them. The sample holds 150,000 or so clones, just over 90% seen once. This record belongs to a study of blood T cell repertoires in COVID-19. The specimen was peripheral blood. This clonotype was sampled from a man aged 18 to 29 with acute or convalescent COVID-19. The rearrangement joins TRBV25-1 to TRBJ1-4, with 10 bases fitting TRBD1. CDR3 amino acids: CASTRQGANEKLFF. The CDR3 nucleotides read TGTGCCAGCACTCGACAGGGGGCGAATGAAAAACTGTTTTTT.